This T cell receptor beta chain was sequenced for a study of CD8 T cells in acute hepatitis C reinfection. Study-level findings and limits: Preferential TRBV04 and TRBV06 usage appeared in all groups and was not explained by the naive pool. NS3-1073 specific repertoires were highly diverse across all groups.

This clone was detected a few times. Time point indicated: acute HCV infection, within 168 days of estimated infection date. Hepatitis C virus-specific T cells were sequenced directly ex vivo without in vitro expansion. This CDR3 comprises 17 residues. Losses at the gene ends were 3 bases for V and 9 bases for J; bases not matched to a gene: 15. Germline CDR1 LGHNA, CDR2 YSLEER. This table comes from immunoSEQ multiplex PCR, and its TCRdb copy is limited to in-frame clones, with some not included. The sample has thousands of clones, less than 45% seen once. The chain uses TRBV4-3 and TRBJ2-1, with 9 bases fitting TRBD1. The sequence came from a man younger than 45 with chronic hepatitis C. Sequencing used HCV NS3-1073 tetramer-sorted CD8+ T cells from PBMCs, obtained during acute infection. As DNA, the CDR3 is TGCGCCAGCAGCCAGGAACCGACCGGGACAGGGCTTGTTGAGCAGTTCTTC. Protein sequence: CASSQEPTGTGLVEQFF.